Described below is a single T cell receptor beta chain sequence and its context. Its antigen is unidentified. There are 17 residues in the CDR3. J was trimmed by 3 bases and V by 2 bases; bases with no gene match: 7. Germline CDR1 is WNHNN and CDR2 is SYGVQD (reference sequence). The data were produced by immunoSEQ multiplex PCR, yet TCRdb's version contains in-frame clones alone and is incomplete. The sample comprises about 28,000 clones, about 76% of which are singletons, and around a sixth rests with the top ten. These data belong to a study of neoadjuvant nivolumab and ipilimumab in lung cancer. Whole-study findings and limits: TCR richness and clonality were higher in tumors than adjacent uninvolved lung. TCR receptors were sequenced in few samples. Pretherapy blood TCR richness correlated positively with resected tumor richness. Pathologic regression was not significantly tied to TCR clonality.

The sample was tumor tissue, taken after neoadjuvant nivolumab, alone or with ipilimumab, at or shortly before surgery. The chain carries TRBV10-1 and TRBJ2-1; 10 nucleotides align to TRBD2. The sequence came from an adult with non-small cell lung cancer. This chain's CDR3 is CASSEGRASGGYNEQFF. For the CDR3, the DNA is TGCGCCAGCAGTGAGGGAAGGGCTAGCGGGGGCTACAATGAGCAGTTCTTC.